Below are 4 T cell receptor beta chains sequenced from a single sample in a study of T cell responses to AZD1222 COVID-19 vaccine. Produced via immunoSEQ multiplex PCR; TCRdb's table is partial and in-frame only. Here the sample spans some 150,000 clones, 82% being singletons. The specimen was peripheral blood, collected on day 0 of MenACWY control vaccination. These receptors all come from an adult in good health.

The CDR3 is CASSIVGGWNEKLFF. In nucleotides, the CDR3 is TGTGCCAGTAGTATCGTTGGGGGCTGGAATGAAAAACTGTTTTTT. The J gene is TRBJ1-4, the V gene TRBV19, with a possible D match to TRBD1 (6 bases). The V gene's germline CDR1 is LNHDA and CDR2 SQIVND (reference sequence). CDR3 size: 15 residues. Trimming removed 3 bases at V and 5 bases at J, with 13 bases between.

V gene TRBV6-1 combines with J gene TRBJ1-6; 8 bases line up with TRBD1. The CDR3 totals 18 residues. J was trimmed by 0 bases and V by 2 bases; bases with no gene match: 6. CDR1 is MNHNS, CDR2 SASEGT, per germline. Here the CDR3 DNA reads TGTGCCAGCAGTGAAAGTCGGACAGGGAGCTCCTATAATTCACCCCTCCACTTT. It is translated as CASSESRTGSSYNSPLHF.

Ten or more counts support this clone. V gene TRBV4-1 combines with J gene TRBJ1-6; D is uncertain. Germline CDR1 is MGHRA and CDR2 is YSYEKL. The CDR3 has 14 residues. Trimming took 3 bases from V and 7 from J, leaving 10 bases between them. CDR3 in DNA: TGCGCCAGCAGCCAGAGGGCAAAGAATTCACCCCTCCACTTT. It codes for CASSQRAKNSPLHF.

The chain links TRBV14 to TRBJ1-5; 8 bases are a match to TRBD1. The CDR3 has 14 amino acids. The germline V gene encodes CDR1 SGHDN and CDR2 FVKESK. Losses at the gene ends were 1 base for V and 7 bases for J; bases not matched to a gene: 3. Here the CDR3 DNA reads TGTGCCAGCAGCCAAGGGGCAGGGGGCCAGCCCCAGCATTTT. Translated: CASSQGAGGQPQHF.